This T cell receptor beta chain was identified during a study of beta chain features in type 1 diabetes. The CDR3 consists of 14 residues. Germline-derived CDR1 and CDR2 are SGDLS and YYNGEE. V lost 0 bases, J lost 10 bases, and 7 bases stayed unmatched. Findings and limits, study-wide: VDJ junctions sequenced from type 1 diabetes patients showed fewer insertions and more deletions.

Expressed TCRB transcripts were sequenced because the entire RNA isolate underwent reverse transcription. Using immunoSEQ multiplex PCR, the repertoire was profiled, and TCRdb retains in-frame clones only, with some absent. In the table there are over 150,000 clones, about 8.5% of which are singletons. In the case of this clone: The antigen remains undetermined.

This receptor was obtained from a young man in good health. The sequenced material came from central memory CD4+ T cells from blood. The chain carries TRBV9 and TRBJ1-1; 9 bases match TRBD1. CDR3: CASSVGLGQGAAFF. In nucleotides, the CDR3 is TGTGCCAGCAGCGTAGGGTTGGGACAGGGCGCAGCTTTCTTT.